A selection of T cell receptor beta chains follows, all from one sample in a study of blood T cells in healthy people across ages. TCRdb itself ran the 5' RACE reads through MiXCR, one entry per CDR3 protein. The top ten clones hold more than 20% of a sample with fewer than 2,000,000 distinct CDR3 sequences, approximately 39% of them seen once. Sequenced material: blood. Receptor source: a human donor in good health. Both conserved end residues are part of each CDR3.

cdr3_aa,j_call,v_call
CTTSRDLGLAGGTDAQYF,TRBJ2-3,TRBV15
CASETSGGADTQYF,TRBJ2-3,TRBV7-2
CASRFTGADYGYTF,TRBJ1-2,TRBV7-2
CASSFGVEVEQYF,TRBJ2-7,TRBV12-3/TRBV12-4
CASSQLQAGENEQFF,TRBJ2-1,TRBV14
CASSIGTSGGAREQFF,TRBJ2-1,TRBV7-2
CASSLTAGPYEQYF,TRBJ2-7,TRBV7-2
CSVDLTDLVYGYTF,TRBJ1-2,TRBV29-1
CASSVRFSADTQYF,TRBJ2-3,TRBV7-2
CSVDSSGWGSETQYF,TRBJ2-5,TRBV29-1
CASSFRADGTRLNTEAFF,TRBJ1-1,TRBV6-2/TRBV6-3
CASSPGLSIYNEWFF,TRBJ2-1,TRBV5-5
CASSLGGRPNQPQHF,TRBJ1-5,TRBV7-2
CSTGTGNTEAFF,TRBJ1-1,TRBV29-1
CASSNLGADGTVTYEQYF,TRBJ2-7,TRBV6-1
CASSYFVVQGDHNYGYTF,TRBJ1-2,TRBV6-5
CASSSKTGREQYF,TRBJ2-5,TRBV7-9
CASSPFWGGYGYTF,TRBJ1-2,TRBV28
CASSLDGTEREQFF,TRBJ2-1,TRBV7-3
CSARRPQKPSTDTQYF,TRBJ2-3,TRBV20-1
CASSPSLGLSTQYF,TRBJ2-3,TRBV18
CASSQEPGQGGGEQYF,TRBJ2-7,TRBV4-3
CASSYHLDRSNSPLHF,TRBJ1-6,TRBV3-1
CASSYSGGSRNQPQHF,TRBJ1-5,TRBV6-6
CASSQGDRDNYGYTF,TRBJ1-2,TRBV4-2
CASSQFNEQYF,TRBJ2-7,TRBV14
CSVGATYFTDTQYF,TRBJ2-3,TRBV29-1
CSLEAPAGGSYNEQFF,TRBJ2-1,TRBV29-1
CASSLKGTSGRETQYF,TRBJ2-5,TRBV7-2
CASSTGAGSYNEQFF,TRBJ2-1,TRBV7-8
CSASVRATDNYGYTF,TRBJ1-2,TRBV20-1
CASSTQGPGSGANVLTF,TRBJ2-6,TRBV7-9
CASSQGDSGSYGYTF,TRBJ1-2,TRBV4-3
CASSEGFGANYGYTF,TRBJ1-2,TRBV5-1
CSVLGGSGAFF,TRBJ1-1,TRBV29-1
CASSKLRRRDTDTQYF,TRBJ2-3,TRBV21-1
CASNGGGQYEQYF,TRBJ2-7,TRBV2
CASSPAGGGWDEKLFF,TRBJ1-4,TRBV7-2
CASSPSGGLRGYTF,TRBJ1-2,TRBV9
CASRGQGYTF,TRBJ1-2,TRBV28
CASSQDIGGGKYEQYF,TRBJ2-7,TRBV4-1
CSALGGEAYNEQFF,TRBJ2-1,TRBV20-1
CASRSEVGDGWYF,TRBJ2-4,TRBV25-1
CASADRDTQYF,TRBJ2-3,TRBV30
CASSSAQDSHYGYTF,TRBJ1-2,TRBV5-1
CASSQDTNQGLRTYEQYF,TRBJ2-7,TRBV4-2
CASSPGGGWAKNIQYF,TRBJ2-4,TRBV7-3
CASSQTPSLMEATGELFF,TRBJ2-2,TRBV3-1
CASSLAGDRFEQYF,-,TRBV5-1
CASSSPGRGTKLFF,TRBJ1-4,TRBV7-2
CASSDSDRGLQNTEAFF,TRBJ1-1,TRBV6-5
CASRDTGTAHDTQYF,TRBJ2-5,TRBV5-1
CASPRAWSRGYTF,TRBJ1-2,TRBV6-4
CASSSIVGDRGRGEQFF,TRBJ2-1,TRBV5-1
CAISESRGDTEAFF,TRBJ1-1,TRBV10-3
CASSPRQAENTEAFF,TRBJ1-1,TRBV18
CASSLVPTDRPGYTF,TRBJ1-2,TRBV7-9